Listed here is a single T cell receptor (beta chain). It lacks a known antigen. Per-base qualities were not stored, and no clone one base away is much larger. Other nucleotide sequences in the sample specify the same CDR3. Libraries were made using the immunoSEQ multiplex PCR assay. The multiplex PCR relied on a mix of 60 forward primers for TCR Vbeta segments and 13 reverse primers for TCR Jbeta segments. The CDR3 region of rearranged TCR beta genes was amplified from genomic DNA by a multiplex PCR assay. Amplified TCR beta libraries were sequenced as 87-base-pair reads on the Illumina HiSeq System. Per the original workflow: A later analysis counted 75 million to 100 million unique TCR beta chains across the 650 to 800 repertoires, and around 9.9 million of these chains were shared by at least two donors. To remove PCR and sequencing errors, raw reads were error-corrected and collapsed into unique sequences using a nearest-neighbor algorithm that merged closely related sequences. To assign V, D and J gene segments, CDR3 sequences were aligned to IMGT reference sequences. Each retained sequence needed at least a six-nucleotide match to both a V gene segment and a J gene segment. Rearrangements were classified as productive when the CDR3 lacked stop codons and remained in frame with V and J, and all other rearrangements were classified as non-productive. CDR3 was defined according to IMGT convention as the region running from the second conserved V-encoded cysteine to the conserved J-encoded phenylalanine. In an earlier analysis of more than 550 of the donors, sequences lacking an unambiguous match to a single V gene segment were excluded. In an earlier analysis of a few hundred of the donors, V segments were called functional above 56.7% productive rearrangements and were called segregating when the between-donor standard deviation exceeded 5%. A statistical classification framework was developed to diagnose cytomegalovirus status using the catalog of TCR beta chain sequences. V and J gene assignment, in a later analysis, came from comparing TCR nucleotide sequences with IMGT/GENE-DB human TR gene sequences. The TCRdist pipeline was used in a later analysis to assign CDR3 sequences and most-parsimonious VDJ recombination scenarios. A later analysis defined each TCR beta chain by its CDR3 amino acid sequence plus V-gene family, and excluded reads lacking a unique V-gene family. A later analysis removed several hundred highly shared, low-generation-probability nucleotide sequences to deal with suspected cross-contamination and a sequencing artifact. In a later analysis, a clonal expansion index for each public chain was calculated from normalized within-repertoire ranks of inferred template counts. In a later analysis, generation probabilities were computed with a VDJ recombination model fitted to out-of-frame rearrangements, and the resulting probabilities were checked against IGoR. Hypergeometric tests were used in a later analysis to score TCR-TCR, TCR-HLA and TCR-CMV co-occurrence, with a repertoire-size bias correction applied to the TCR pairs. To estimate false discovery rates, a later analysis permuted the HLA or CMV assignments 20 times. In a later analysis, co-occurring TCRs were grouped using DBSCAN, with TCRdist sequence similarity added in when clustering inside HLA-allele-positive subsets. For co-occurrence clustering, repertoires with fewer than 30,000 or more than 120,000 public chains were excluded, along with five or six repertoires with anomalous nucleotide sharing. TCRdb holds this immuneACCESS table with in-frame rearrangements only. Some clones are missing; in checked studies, unresolved V genes explain under half, and the rest has no known cause. V, J and clone size are those of that table, while D and trimming were read from the DNA. The sample has some 180,000 clones on record, 65% to 80% of them singletons. Jointly, the top ten make up under 2.5% of the sample.

The data were taken from a study of cytomegalovirus exposure and HLA in healthy donors (dated by TCRdb to between 2016 and 2019). In terms of the full investigation: In an earlier analysis of roughly 590 of the donors, 276 Gb of sequence data and 90 million to 130 million unique TCR beta sequences from 150 million to 200 million T cells were reported. An early release that covered some 640 HLA-typed donors contained approximately 300 gigabases of sequencing data and tens of millions of unique TCR sequences. Of the 300 to 500 genotyped donors, 70% to 90% were placed in the genetic ancestry cluster associated with self-reported Caucasian donors. The aim of the study was to test whether cataloging public T cell receptors could identify signatures of past pathogen exposure. Using immunosequencing, the study profiled T cell repertoires from about 650 subjects and related those repertoires to cytomegalovirus serostatus. Besides the first cohort of roughly 700 subjects, a separate validation cohort made up of 120 different subjects was used. To predict cytomegalovirus infection status, the study combined high-throughput TCR immunosequencing, statistical association of individual TCRs with disease status, and machine learning. In a later analysis, previously published TCR beta repertoires from 670 or so donors were re-analyzed and high-resolution HLA genotyping was added so that TCR occurrence patterns could be studied. The later analysis used no new phenotypic data to find candidate immune exposures, relying instead on TCR beta sequences and their occurrence across donors. In an earlier analysis of a few hundred of the donors, high-throughput TCR beta sequencing was used to judge whether each TCR beta V gene segment behaved as functional or pseudogenic. Donor age, sex, ethnicity and CMV serostatus were compiled together with the repertoire data. A later genetic analysis took genome-wide SNP genotypes for about 60% of the roughly 670 donors and used that subset as a discovery cohort. Every discovery cohort repertoire had been produced on one sequencing platform. Class I and class II HLA loci were covered by the typing at four-digit resolution. Typing coverage differed by locus: A, B, C, DRB1 and DQB1 were typed in roughly 620-630 donors, DQA1 in 500 to 550, DPA1 in 606, and DPB1 in approximately 450. Because of strong linkage in the cohort, roughly five DR-DQ haplotypes were treated as single units for association and clustering. Among over 350 genotyped donors of the cohort, an average of roughly 240,000 unique TCR beta nucleotide sequences were sequenced per donor, 15% to 20% of them non-productive.

In total, 666 healthy bone marrow donors made up the cohort. Cohort members were all nominally healthy when sampled, although unrecorded immune exposures were likely present. The donor tested CMV seropositive and was one of the 289 seropositive cohort members. Each donor provided a peripheral blood sample, and peripheral blood mononuclear cells were used for TCR beta sequencing. The Qiagen DNeasy Blood Extraction Kit was used to extract genomic DNA from the blood cell samples. Summary of the overall study and its limitations: A further reported finding was that TCR beta sequences accurately predicted the HLA-A and HLA-B alleles for most subjects in the first cohort. Most TCR sequences were seen in very few donors, while some public TCRs were found in many individuals. A group of highly shared sequence variants was considered likely to be a technical artifact of the sequencing pipeline. The presence/absence analyses assumed that sequencing depth was roughly uniform across donors, and that assumption may not be true. The 87-base-pair reads could not distinguish some IMGT-functional V segments, including TRBV6-2 and TRBV6-3, so those segments were excluded. Several of the top co-occurrence clusters appeared to be linked to parvovirus B19, influenza, CMV and Epstein-Barr virus, according to a later analysis. About 15 rarely observed V segments, including chromosome 9 orphons, were excluded from the earlier analysis of approximately 500 of the donors because counts were too low. This cohort had only TCR beta chains sequenced, and the lack of alpha or paired-chain data limited which features could be detected. The study listed 170 or so TCR beta chains as associated with cytomegalovirus. The classifier was reported to diagnose cytomegalovirus status with high specificity and sensitivity in both the original cohort and the validation cohort. A later analysis found that most CMV-associated TCR beta chains appeared HLA-restricted, with HLA associations seemingly driven largely by CMV exposure. Because some donors lacked HLA typing at each locus, the association tests relied only on the typed subset. Strong co-occurrence of HLA alleles, especially DR and DQ, made assigning TCR associations to individual alleles difficult. Specific HLA alleles were associated with around 18,000 TCR beta sequences at a false discovery rate of 0.05 in a later analysis. Linkage disequilibrium might explain the correlated functional status among segregating V segments, but an unknown experimental factor could not be excluded. According to a later genetic analysis, donors in an Asian-associated ancestry cluster had fewer N-insertions in productive TCRs than the roughly 670-donor mean. The authors suggested that the approach could potentially be extended to other disease states and immunological phenotypes. A later genetic analysis associated a missense DCLRE1C variant with V-gene and J-gene trimming of TCR beta chains, and an independent cohort replicated the association. The only immune exposure information available for the cohort was CMV serostatus. Broadly in line with IMGT annotations, most TCR beta V segments showed up in productive rearrangements about 87% or about 30% of the time in an earlier analysis of roughly 590 of the donors. A few of the identified cytomegalovirus-associated TCR beta chains were confirmed in vitro to be specific for cytomegalovirus antigens. In a later analysis, HLA-associated TCR beta chains were found to be more clonally expanded and to have lower generation probabilities than equally common non-associated chains. According to a later analysis, TCR association rates differed among HLA loci, with DRB1 alleles showing the most associated TCRs and HLA-C alleles showing the fewest.

From its cysteine to its phenylalanine, the CDR3 spans 15 amino acids. The read is trimmed to its CDR3 DNA, 45 bases read in frame from base 1. Germline trimming: 0 bases from V, 4 bases from J; junction bases outside gene matches: 5. CDR1 MNHEY and CDR2 SVGAGI are derived from the germline V gene. The chain is assembled from TRBV6-5 and TRBJ2-7; 8 bases in the middle match TRBD1. This receptor was taken from a young woman in good health and CMV-seropositive. The sample consisted of PBMCs. The CDR3 reads CASSYSGQGAYEQYF. The bases are TGTGCCAGCAGTTACTCGGGGCAGGGGGCTTACGAGCAGTACTTC.